These T cell receptor beta chains were read from a single sample in a study of CD4 T cells in relation to SARS-CoV-2 and coronaviruses. Some clones are missing from TCRdb's copy, which holds only in-frame ones; the method was immunoSEQ multiplex PCR. The sample consists of tens of thousands of clones, 78% of them appearing once. For these TCRs, the target antigens are not known. The sequenced sample consisted of CD4+ T cells from PBMCs, cultured in vitro. All receptors come from a human donor in good health. The CDR3 runs from the conserved cysteine through the conserved F or W. A D gene is named only where the DNA matches it firmly. Size tells how often a clone was seen (once, few, many) or the class of an expanded clone, and some rows leave it out.

v_gene,j_gene,abundance,d_gene,CDR3aa,CDR3nt
TRBV5-1,TRBJ2-5,.,TRBD2,CASSTGGLAGGETQYF,TGCGCCAGCAGCACGGGAGGACTAGCGGGAGGGGAGACCCAGTACTTC
TRBV6-5,TRBJ1-3,.,.,CASSYGGAKGNTIYF,TGTGCCAGCAGTTACGGAGGGGCGAAGGGAAACACCATATATTTT
TRBV5-6,TRBJ1-4,.,TRBD1,CASSLGTGGLTATNEKLFF,TGTGCCAGCAGCCTCGGGACAGGGGGCTTAACTGCAACTAATGAAAAACTGTTTTTT
TRBV5-1,TRBJ2-5,.,.,CARKKDRGIGGGRETQYF,TGCGCCAGAAAGAAGGACAGGGGAATCGGGGGGGGCAGGGAGACCCAGTACTTC
TRBV18,TRBJ2-7,.,TRBD2,CASSPGTSGMLGLMNF,TGTGCCAGCTCACCCGGGACTAGCGGGATGCTCGGGTTGATGAACTTC
TRBV6-5,TRBJ2-1,.,TRBD2,CASTHLAGGNNEQFF,TGTGCCAGCACCCACCTAGCGGGAGGTAACAATGAGCAGTTCTTC
TRBV19,TRBJ1-5,.,TRBD1,CASSPTGRVLDNQPQHF,TGTGCCAGTAGTCCGACAGGGAGAGTCCTGGACAATCAGCCCCAGCATTTT
TRBV5-1,TRBJ1-2,few,TRBD1,CASSLGGTGPTDGYTF,TGCGCCAGCAGCTTGGGAGGGACAGGCCCAACGGATGGCTACACCTTC
TRBV6-2/TRBV6-3,TRBJ1-1,.,TRBD1,CASSYGTGGTEAFF,TGTGCCAGCAGTTACGGGACAGGGGGCACTGAAGCTTTCTTT
TRBV6-2/TRBV6-3,TRBJ1-4,once,.,CASSPTGGGKLFF,TGTGCCAGCAGCCCGACCGGCGGCGGAAAACTGTTTTTT
TRBV5-1,TRBJ1-6,.,.,CASSLGEVAISPLHF,TGCGCCAGCAGCTTGGGGGAGGTAGCGATTTCACCCCTCCACTTT
TRBV5-6,TRBJ2-5,.,TRBD2,CASSLWEGMSVETQYF,TGTGCCAGCAGCTTGTGGGAGGGAATGAGTGTAGAGACCCAGTACTTC
TRBV4-3,TRBJ1-4,.,.,CASSQGERTTNEKLFF,TGCGCCAGCAGCCAAGGGGAACGGACGACTAATGAAAAACTGTTTTTT
TRBV4-3,TRBJ2-7,.,.,CASSQEKVEGGYEQYF,TGCGCCAGCAGCCAAGAAAAGGTAGAAGGGGGCTACGAGCAGTACTTC
TRBV11-2,TRBJ2-2,.,TRBD2,CASSSLGGDTGELFF,TGTGCCAGCAGCTCGCTTGGGGGGGACACCGGGGAGCTGTTTTTT
TRBV27,TRBJ1-1,.,.,CASGRTVNTEAFF,TGTGCCAGCGGACGGACGGTGAACACTGAAGCTTTCTTT
TRBV19,TRBJ1-2,.,TRBD1,CASSIGGTVNYGYTF,TGTGCCAGTAGTATAGGTGGGACAGTCAACTATGGCTACACCTTC
TRBV24-1,TRBJ1-1,few,.,CAILDTEAFF,TGTGCCATCCTCGACACTGAAGCTTTCTTT
TRBV19,TRBJ2-1,.,.,CASSISWGGGEQFF,TGTGCCAGTAGTATCAGTTGGGGAGGAGGTGAGCAGTTCTTC
TRBV10-3,TRBJ2-7,.,.,CAIAPRANYEQYF,TGTGCCATCGCCCCCAGGGCTAACTACGAGCAGTACTTC
TRBV9,TRBJ2-5,.,.,CASSVGPPYPPTGRVRGFCETQYF,TGTGCCAGCAGCGTAGGGCCCCCTTACCCCCCCACTGGGCGAGTCCGGGGTTTTTGCGAGACCCAGTACTTC
TRBV7-2,TRBJ2-7,.,.,CASSPHGGLKTYEQYF,TGTGCCAGCAGCCCTCACGGGGGCCTAAAAACTTACGAGCAGTACTTC
TRBV5-4,TRBJ1-1,few,.,CASRKRTEAMNTEAFF,TGTGCCAGCAGAAAAAGGACGGAGGCTATGAACACTGAAGCTTTCTTT
TRBV11-3,TRBJ2-2,.,TRBD1,CASSQRQGYGELFF,TGTGCCAGCAGCCAGAGACAGGGATACGGGGAGCTGTTTTTT
TRBV12-3/TRBV12-4,TRBJ1-6,.,.,CASSGSSPLHF,TGTGCCAGCAGCGGATCTTCACCCCTCCACTTT
TRBV7-2,TRBJ2-3,.,.,CASSLNQGDTQYF,TGTGCCAGCAGCTTAAACCAAGGAGATACGCAGTATTTT
TRBV5-1,TRBJ2-7,.,.,CASSLAAGGGYEQYF,TGCGCCAGCAGCTTGGCGGCTGGGGGTGGCTACGAGCAGTACTTC
TRBV5-1,TRBJ2-7,few,.,CASSLYWAHYEQYF,TGCGCCAGCAGCTTGTATTGGGCCCACTACGAGCAGTACTTC
TRBV7-9,TRBJ1-1,few,.,CASSLIQGNTEAFF,TGTGCCAGCAGCTTGATACAGGGGAACACTGAAGCTTTCTTT
TRBV12-3/TRBV12-4,TRBJ2-1,.,.,CASSSNFGDEQFF,TGTGCCAGCAGTTCGAATTTTGGGGATGAGCAGTTCTTC
TRBV4-1,TRBJ1-2,.,TRBD1,CASSHTPRGQGYTF,TGCGCCAGCAGCCATACCCCCAGGGGGCAAGGCTACACCTTC
TRBV6-1,TRBJ1-5,once,.,CASSPVSGSNQPQHF,TGTGCCAGCAGTCCGGTTTCGGGGAGCAATCAGCCCCAGCATTTT
TRBV19,TRBJ2-7,.,TRBD1,CASSYRTGERYEQYF,TGTGCCAGTAGTTATAGGACAGGTGAAAGGTACGAGCAGTACTTC
TRBV11-2,TRBJ2-7,.,.,CASSLLPSYEQYF,TGTGCCAGCAGCTTGCTGCCGAGCTACGAGCAGTACTTC
TRBV6-2/TRBV6-3,TRBJ2-6,.,.,CASSGGGGANVLTF,TGTGCCAGCAGTGGAGGGGGTGGGGCCAACGTCCTGACTTTC
TRBV6-5,TRBJ1-1,.,.,CASSYRRGGTEAFF,TGTGCCAGCAGTTACCGCAGGGGTGGCACTGAAGCTTTCTTT
TRBV4-1,TRBJ2-5,.,.,CASSQTSQGTLRETQYF,TGCGCCAGCAGCCAAACGTCGCAGGGGACCCTCCGGGAGACCCAGTACTTC
TRBV27,TRBJ2-3,.,.,CASTMGMRAAPQYF,TGTGCCAGCACAATGGGGATGAGGGCGGCGCCGCAGTATTTT
TRBV24-1,TRBJ2-1,.,TRBD1,CATSQLTGVEQFF,TGTGCCACCAGCCAACTGACAGGGGTCGAGCAGTTCTTC
TRBV2,TRBJ2-5,.,.,CASSVVGQETQYF,TGTGCCAGCAGTGTGGTAGGTCAAGAGACCCAGTACTTC
TRBV18,TRBJ2-1,.,.,CASSPQVARGGSNEQFF,TGTGCCAGCTCACCACAAGTCGCGCGCGGGGGCTCCAATGAGCAGTTCTTC
TRBV9,TRBJ2-3,.,.,CASSVEGGVLDTQYF,TGTGCCAGCAGCGTAGAGGGGGGGGTGTTAGATACGCAGTATTTT
TRBV7-2,TRBJ2-3,.,.,CASSLMGSDTQYF,TGTGCCAGCAGCTTAATGGGTTCAGATACGCAGTATTTT
TRBV7-9,TRBJ1-2,few,.,CASSLVGPGGYTF,TGTGCCAGCAGCTTAGTGGGCCCGGGGGGCTACACCTTC
TRBV3-1/TRBV3-2,TRBJ2-7,.,TRBD2,CASSQTSGPYEQYF,TGTGCCAGCAGCCAGACTAGCGGGCCCTACGAGCAGTACTTC
TRBV19,TRBJ2-5,.,TRBD2,CASSQRGSGGKKETQYF,TGTGCCAGTAGTCAACGAGGAAGCGGGGGAAAAAAAGAGACCCAGTACTTC